The 24 T cell receptor beta chains below come from one sample, sequenced in a study of blood T cell repertoires in COVID-19. Here immunoSEQ multiplex PCR was the method, and the copy in TCRdb shows in-frame clones only, minus some. The table records 150,000 to 200,000 clones, under 85% of them present only once. Source material: peripheral blood. All receptors derive from a woman aged 80 or over with acute or convalescent COVID-19.

The chain uses TRBV30 and TRBJ2-1, with TRBD2 matching over 13 bases. The germline V gene encodes CDR1 GTSNPN and CDR2 SVGIG (reference sequence). This CDR3 has 16 amino acids. The V segment lost 2 bases and the J segment 8 bases; nucleotides outside the gene matches: 9. For the CDR3, the DNA is TGTGCCTGGAGTCCAGGAGTGGGACTAGCGGGACATGAGCAGTTCTTC. This translates into CAWSPGVGLAGHEQFF.

The chain employs TRBV19 and TRBJ1-1; tentative D call: TRBD1 (5 bases). Trimming cost V 10 bases and J 4 bases, with 19 bases left between them. Germline V lookup: CDR1 LNHDA, CDR2 SQIVND (reference sequence). The CDR3 extends over 14 amino acids. The CDR3 loop is CATAAGGVSTEAFF. CDR3 coding DNA: TGTGCCACCGCCGCCGGGGGGGTCAGCACTGAAGCTTTCTTT.

Comment on this clone: This sample also contains other DNA sequences that code for the same CDR3. The V call is TRBV20-1, the J call TRBJ2-7, with D perhaps TRBD2 (5 bases). Germline lookup yields CDR1 DFQATT and CDR2 SNEGSKA (reference sequence). The CDR3 spans 13 residues. The germline V and J ends were trimmed by 3 bases and 4 bases, with 13 bases remaining between them. Here the CDR3 DNA reads TGCAGTGCTAGTTCTCGGGGTTCATACGAGCAGTACTTC. Translation: CSASSRGSYEQYF.

V usage is TRBV5-6 and J usage is TRBJ1-6; 7 bases align to TRBD1. J was trimmed by 10 bases and V by 0 bases; bases with no gene match: 7. Per germline, CDR1 SGHDT and CDR2 YYEEEE. The CDR3 extends over 15 amino acids. CDR3: CASSLDRGNGSPLHF. DNA for the CDR3: TGTGCCAGCAGCTTGGACAGGGGAAATGGGTCACCCCTCCACTTT. Looking up the rest from reference TRBV5-6 and TRBJ1-6 gives the full variable domain: DAGVTQSPTHLIKTRGQQVTLRCSPKSGHDTVSWYQQALGQGPQFIFQYYEEEERQRGNFPDRFSGHQFPNYSSELNVNALLLGDSALYLCASSLDRGNGSPLHFGNGTRLTVT.

This clone was seen a handful of times. The gene calls are TRBV7-8 and TRBJ2-3; no clear D gene. This CDR3 comprises 18 residues. Between the trimmed V and J ends, which lost 0 bases and 4 bases, there was a span of 20 bases. CDR1 and CDR2 (germline): SGHVS, FQNEAQ. The CDR3: CASSLAYGRPPEADTQYF. As DNA, the CDR3 is TGTGCCAGCAGCTTAGCTTACGGCAGACCCCCTGAGGCAGATACGCAGTATTTT.

This chain connects TRBV11-2 to TRBJ2-7; possible D gene TRBD2, 6 bases. This CDR3 contains 14 residues. Trimming shortened V by 4 bases and J by 8 bases, and 18 bases separated the two germline ends. CDR1 and CDR2 from the germline V gene are SGHAT and FQNNGV. This CDR3 reads CASSSPTGVSKQYF. CDR3 nucleotides: TGTGCCAGCAGCTCGCCTACGGGAGTCTCCAAGCAGTACTTC.

The rearrangement uses TRBV19 and TRBJ1-4; TRBD1 might be the D (5 bases). Trimming left V 6 bases short and J 9 bases short, with 11 bases between. This CDR3 is 12 amino acids long. Germline CDR1 and CDR2: LNHDA and SQIVND (reference sequence). The CDR3 nucleotides read TGTGCCAGTAGGTCCGGGGGGAAAAAACTGTTTTTT. Translation gives CASRSGGKKLFF.

The rearrangement links TRBV19 to TRBJ2-2; D perhaps matches TRBD2 (9 bases). CDR3 length: 16 residues. Germline loops: CDR1 LNHDA, CDR2 SQIVND (reference sequence). Trimming shortened V by 6 bases and J by 4 bases, and 18 bases separated the two germline ends. In DNA form, the CDR3 reads TGTGCCAGTAGGGGACAGGCTAGCGGGATCACCGGGGAGCTGTTTTTT. Amino acid sequence: CASRGQASGITGELFF.

This clone appeared once. The chain recombines TRBV5-4 with TRBJ2-7; weak D call: TRBD2 (6 bases). Germline CDR1 reads SGHNT; CDR2 reads YYREEE (reference sequence). Trimming shortened V by 4 bases and J by 2 bases, and 10 bases separated the two germline ends. There are 13 residues in the CDR3. Here the CDR3 reads CASSPGEAYEQYF. The DNA of the CDR3 is TGTGCCAGCAGCCCGGGGGAGGCCTACGAGCAGTACTTC.

The chain couples TRBV9 to TRBJ1-1; TRBD1 matches at 12 bases. V lost 3 bases, J lost 5 bases, and 5 bases stayed unmatched. CDR1 is SGDLS, CDR2 YYNGEE, per germline. This CDR3 is 15 amino acids long. For the CDR3, the DNA is TGTGCCAGCAGCGGGGACAGGGGGCCGCGGACTGAAGCTTTCTTT. Its protein product is CASSGDRGPRTEAFF. Full variable domain (missing parts from reference TRBV9 and TRBJ1-1): DSGVTQTPKHLITATGQRVTLRCSPRSGDLSVYWYQQSLDQGLQFLIQYYNGEERAKGNILERFSAQQFPDLHSELNLSSLELGDSALYFCASSGDRGPRTEAFFGQGTRLTVV.

V usage is TRBV2 and J usage is TRBJ2-7, with a possible D match to TRBD2 (6 bases). The V gene's germline CDR1 is SNHLY and CDR2 FYNNEI. This CDR3 spans 15 amino acids. V was clipped by 8 bases and J by 4 bases, with 21 bases between them. The CDR3 coding sequence is TGTGCCAGCCGGTCTGGCGGGGCTCTCCGGTACGAGCAGTACTTC. Translated, it gives CASRSGGALRYEQYF.

The chain carries TRBV7-8 and TRBJ1-5, with D maybe TRBD1 (6 bases). CDR3 length: 16 amino acids. Germline-derived CDR1 and CDR2 are SGHVS and FQNEAQ. V was trimmed by 2 bases and J by 0 bases, leaving 11 bases between them. As DNA, the CDR3 is TGTGCCAGCAGCTTAACACAGGGTTATAGCAATCAGCCCCAGCATTTT. This translates into CASSLTQGYSNQPQHF.

The rearrangement uses TRBV3-1 (or the pseudogene TRBV3-2) and TRBJ2-1, with 10 bases aligning to TRBD2. J lost 3 bases, V lost 2 bases, and 4 bases had no gene match. This CDR3 has 16 residues. Germline V gives CDR1 LGHDT, CDR2 YNNKEL (reference sequence). The CDR3 nucleotides read TGTGCCAGCAGCCAATCCACTAGCGGGGACTACAATGAGCAGTTCTTC. It specifies CASSQSTSGDYNEQFF.

The chain links TRBV5-4 to TRBJ2-3, with 11 positions matching TRBD1. This CDR3 has 17 amino acids. Germline trimming cut 0 bases from V and 6 bases from J; bases unmatched to any gene: 9. CDR1 is SGHNT and CDR2 is YYREEE in the germline V gene (reference sequence). The CDR3 spells CASSLGGQGAPSDTQYF. The DNA for the CDR3 is TGTGCCAGCAGCTTGGGTGGACAGGGGGCGCCGAGTGATACGCAGTATTTT.

The rearrangement uses TRBV5-4 and TRBJ2-2; 9 nucleotides agree with TRBD1. V lost 4 bases, J lost 5 bases, and 6 bases stayed unmatched. Germline V gene sequence: CDR1 SGHNT, CDR2 YYREEE (reference sequence). The CDR3 extends over 15 amino acids. DNA of the CDR3: TGTGCCAGCAGCCCGGACAGGGGTCATACCGGGGAGCTGTTTTTT. It yields the protein CASSPDRGHTGELFF.

The chain carries TRBV10-1 and TRBJ2-1, with a tentative D call TRBD2 (6 bases). The ends were cut back, 4 bases at V and 12 bases at J, with 10 bases in the middle. The germline gives CDR1 WNHNN, CDR2 SYGVQD (reference sequence). The CDR3 extends over 11 amino acids. CDR3 sequence (DNA): TGCGCCAGCAGTGTTGGAGGGATGCAGTTCTTC. The encoded protein is CASSVGGMQFF.

The rearrangement joins TRBV7-9 to TRBJ2-1; D is possibly TRBD2 (7 bases). The length of the CDR3 is 15 residues. Germline lookup yields CDR1 SEHNR and CDR2 FQNEAQ (reference sequence). The V end lost 5 bases, the J end lost 6 bases, and 17 bases lay between the germline ends. The CDR3 spells CASSHSGGFGNEQFF. CDR3 sequence (DNA): TGTGCCAGCAGCCACTCGGGGGGCTTCGGCAATGAGCAGTTCTTC.

This clone was seen only a few times. The rearrangement uses TRBV12-3 or TRBV12-4 and TRBJ1-1; the D is unclear. The CDR3 runs to 12 residues. The V end lost 2 bases, the J end lost 10 bases, and 11 bases lay between the germline ends. CDR3 nucleotides: TGTGCCAGCAGTTTATCGGTGGGGAGAGCTTTCTTT. This encodes CASSLSVGRAFF.

This clone came up a few times. CDR3 loop: CASSMSGTVGELFF. CDR3 DNA sequence: TGTGCCAGTAGTATGAGCGGAACGGTCGGGGAGCTGTTTTTT. The rearrangement links TRBV19 to TRBJ2-2; TRBD2 is a possible D gene (5 bases). The germline V and J ends were trimmed by 3 bases and 7 bases, with 12 bases remaining between them. This CDR3 comprises 14 residues. Per germline, CDR1 LNHDA and CDR2 SQIVND (reference sequence).

The CDR3 spells CASSQESLSGSGYTF. The CDR3 DNA reads as TGCGCCAGCAGCCAAGAATCCCTATCGGGATCTGGCTACACCTTC. The V gene is TRBV4-3, the J gene TRBJ1-2; D unclear. Germline V gives CDR1 LGHNA, CDR2 YSLEER. There are 15 residues in the CDR3. Between the trimmed V and J ends, which lost 0 bases and 7 bases, there was a span of 15 bases.

V and J are TRBV6-5 and TRBJ1-2, with a tentative D call TRBD1 (5 bases). Germline loops: CDR1 MNHEY, CDR2 SVGAGI. V lost 6 bases, J lost 8 bases, and 16 bases lay in between. This CDR3 has 13 residues. CDR3 sequence: CASSPRGDRGYTF. As DNA, the CDR3 is TGTGCCAGCAGCCCGCGGGGGGATCGGGGCTACACCTTC.

This sequence joins TRBV5-1 and TRBJ1-2; D is unclear. Germline V gene lookup returns CDR1 SGHRS and CDR2 YFSETQ. V was shortened by 4 bases and J by 7 bases, with 8 bases between the two germline ends. The CDR3 sequence is 11 residues long. The CDR3 here is CASSQPGGYTF. The CDR3 DNA reads TGCGCCAGCAGCCAGCCAGGTGGCTACACCTTC.

The chain is built from TRBV5-1 and TRBJ1-3; no definite D call. From germline, CDR1 is SGHRS and CDR2 YFSETQ. V dropped 0 bases and J dropped 0 bases, with 10 bases sitting between them. This CDR3 region has 16 residues. Here the CDR3 reads CASSLEFMRSGNTIYF. The CDR3 nucleotides are TGCGCCAGCAGCTTGGAATTTATGCGCTCTGGAAACACCATATATTTT.

V and J are TRBV5-4 and TRBJ2-7; possibly TRBD2 for D (6 bases). The CDR3 runs 14 residues. Germline V gives CDR1 SGHNT, CDR2 YYREEE (reference sequence). The ends were cut back, 4 bases at V and 2 bases at J, with 13 bases in the middle. CDR3 sequence reads: CASSLNPGAYEQYF. The CDR3 DNA reads as TGTGCCAGCAGCCTCAATCCGGGGGCCTACGAGCAGTACTTC.